A selection of T cell receptor beta chains follows, all from one sample in a study of T cells in Graves' hyperthyroidism and ophthalmopathy. TCRdb passed the multiplex PCR reads through MiXCR, listing each CDR3 protein once. The top ten clones hold under 55% of a sample with 350,000 or so distinct CDR3 sequences, 18% of them seen once. The sample taken for sequencing was blood. The source of these receptors is a woman aged 45-59 years with Graves' hyperthyroidism. CDR3s include the opening cysteine and the closing phenylalanine or tryptophan. The D gene is left open where the match is weak. Expanded clones get a size class; other rows say once, few or many, or leave the size out.

V gene: TRBV20-1; clone size: .; J gene: TRBJ2-7; D gene: .; CDR3 length: 13; CDR3 protein: CSATDSDGYEQYF; CDR3 DNA: TGCAGTGCAACGGACTCGGACGGCTACGAGCAGTACTTC
V gene: TRBV6-2/TRBV6-3; clone size: many; J gene: TRBJ2-5; D gene: TRBD2; CDR3 length: 18; CDR3 protein: CASSYRSGLAGTQETQYF; CDR3 DNA: TGTGCCAGCAGTTACCGGTCGGGACTAGCGGGGACCCAAGAGACCCAGTACTTC
V gene: TRBV6-1; clone size: few; J gene: TRBJ1-1; D gene: TRBD1; CDR3 length: 20; CDR3 protein: CASKKGIDRDRARLNTEAFF; CDR3 DNA: TGTGCCAGCAAAAAGGGGATAGACCGGGACAGGGCCCGCCTGAACACTGAAGCTTTCTTT
V gene: TRBV11-2; clone size: .; J gene: TRBJ2-7; D gene: .; CDR3 length: 16; CDR3 protein: CASSLAGTELTYEQYF; CDR3 DNA: TGTGCCAGCAGCTTAGCTGGGACGGAGCTCACCTACGAGCAGTACTTC
V gene: TRBV12-3/TRBV12-4; clone size: many; J gene: TRBJ2-1; D gene: TRBD2; CDR3 length: 21; CDR3 protein: CASSLARSGLLLAGNRNEQFF; CDR3 DNA: TGTGCCAGCAGTTTAGCGCGATCCGGCCTGCTTCTAGCGGGAAACAGGAATGAGCAGTTCTTC
V gene: TRBV20-1; clone size: few; J gene: TRBJ2-5; D gene: .; CDR3 length: 15; CDR3 protein: CSARDGGDPQETQYF; CDR3 DNA: TGCAGTGCTAGAGATGGAGGGGATCCCCAAGAGACCCAGTACTTC
V gene: TRBV20-1; clone size: few; J gene: TRBJ1-1; D gene: TRBD1; CDR3 length: 15; CDR3 protein: CSARDFPGGNTEAFF; CDR3 DNA: TGCAGTGCTAGAGATTTCCCAGGGGGGAACACTGAAGCTTTCTTT
V gene: TRBV12-5; clone size: few; J gene: TRBJ2-1; D gene: .; CDR3 length: 17; CDR3 protein: CASGLNLPGTPYNEQFF; CDR3 DNA: TGTGCTAGTGGTTTGAACCTACCCGGGACCCCCTACAATGAGCAGTTCTTC
V gene: TRBV29-1; clone size: few; J gene: TRBJ1-1; D gene: TRBD1; CDR3 length: 13; CDR3 protein: CSGSGQGGIEAFF; CDR3 DNA: TGCAGCGGATCGGGACAGGGGGGGATTGAAGCTTTCTTT
V gene: TRBV11-2; clone size: many; J gene: TRBJ1-1; D gene: .; CDR3 length: 12; CDR3 protein: CASSSPDTEAFF; CDR3 DNA: TGTGCCAGCAGTAGTCCGGACACTGAAGCTTTCTTT
V gene: TRBV11-2; clone size: many; J gene: TRBJ2-5; D gene: TRBD2; CDR3 length: 16; CDR3 protein: CASSLEGTSGAETQYF; CDR3 DNA: TGTGCCAGCAGCTTAGAAGGGACTAGCGGGGCGGAGACCCAGTACTTC
V gene: TRBV9; clone size: few; J gene: TRBJ2-3; D gene: TRBD2; CDR3 length: 16; CDR3 protein: CASSAEASGLGDTQYF; CDR3 DNA: TGTGCCAGCAGCGCGGAGGCTAGCGGGCTTGGGGATACGCAGTATTTT
V gene: TRBV9; clone size: .; J gene: TRBJ2-5; D gene: TRBD1; CDR3 length: 14; CDR3 protein: CASSRTGAQETQYF; CDR3 DNA: TGTGCCAGCAGCCGGACAGGGGCCCAAGAGACCCAGTACTTC
V gene: TRBV19; clone size: few; J gene: TRBJ1-1; D gene: .; CDR3 length: 14; CDR3 protein: CASSISSANTEAFF; CDR3 DNA: TGTGCCAGTAGTATTAGTTCAGCGAACACTGAAGCTTTCTTT
V gene: TRBV5-1; clone size: many; J gene: TRBJ2-5; D gene: TRBD2; CDR3 length: 15; CDR3 protein: CASSLLAGEGETQYF; CDR3 DNA: TGCGCCAGCAGCCTCTTAGCGGGGGAGGGAGAGACCCAGTACTTC
V gene: TRBV7-6; clone size: .; J gene: TRBJ1-1; D gene: .; CDR3 length: 16; CDR3 protein: CASSLFPGAMNTEAFF; CDR3 DNA: TGTGCCAGCAGCTTATTCCCGGGAGCCATGAACACTGAAGCTTTCTTT
V gene: TRBV5-1; clone size: many; J gene: TRBJ2-1; D gene: .; CDR3 length: 15; CDR3 protein: CASSFPQGTYNEQFF; CDR3 DNA: TGCGCCAGCAGCTTCCCCCAGGGGACCTACAATGAGCAGTTCTTC
V gene: TRBV24-1; clone size: .; J gene: TRBJ2-3; D gene: .; CDR3 length: 13; CDR3 protein: CATNAASADTQYF; CDR3 DNA: TGTGCCACCAATGCGGCTAGCGCAGATACGCAGTATTTT
V gene: TRBV7-2; clone size: many; J gene: TRBJ1-1; D gene: .; CDR3 length: 13; CDR3 protein: CASSLRPATEAFF; CDR3 DNA: TGTGCCAGCAGCCTCCGGCCCGCCACTGAAGCTTTCTTT
V gene: TRBV29-1; clone size: few; J gene: TRBJ2-5; D gene: TRBD2; CDR3 length: 15; CDR3 protein: CSVARLAGGQETQYF; CDR3 DNA: TGCAGCGTTGCCAGACTAGCGGGAGGTCAAGAGACCCAGTACTTC
V gene: TRBV20-1; clone size: .; J gene: TRBJ2-7; D gene: TRBD2; CDR3 length: 15; CDR3 protein: CSATPGTSGIYEQYF; CDR3 DNA: TGCAGTGCGACCCCCGGGACTAGCGGGATTTACGAGCAGTACTTC
V gene: TRBV7-2; clone size: .; J gene: TRBJ2-2; D gene: .; CDR3 length: 12; CDR3 protein: CASGGDSVELFF; CDR3 DNA: TGTGCCAGCGGCGGAGATAGCGTAGAGCTGTTTTTT
V gene: TRBV9; clone size: .; J gene: TRBJ1-4; D gene: TRBD1; CDR3 length: 15; CDR3 protein: CASSVGTGNNEKLFF; CDR3 DNA: TGTGCCAGCAGCGTCGGGACAGGCAATAATGAAAAACTGTTTTTT
V gene: TRBV18; clone size: many; J gene: TRBJ2-1; D gene: TRBD1; CDR3 length: 15; CDR3 protein: CASSVGTGFSNEQFF; CDR3 DNA: TGTGCCAGCTCAGTCGGGACAGGGTTTTCAAATGAGCAGTTCTTC
V gene: TRBV28; clone size: many; J gene: TRBJ2-7; D gene: TRBD2; CDR3 length: 23; CDR3 protein: CASSLWGSLPGLAGASRSYEQYF; CDR3 DNA: TGTGCCAGCAGTTTATGGGGGAGTTTACCGGGACTAGCGGGAGCTTCAAGATCCTACGAGCAGTACTTC
V gene: TRBV4-1; clone size: many; J gene: TRBJ2-3; D gene: TRBD2; CDR3 length: 20; CDR3 protein: CASSQAVHSGGRFPTDTQYF; CDR3 DNA: TGCGCCAGCAGCCAAGCGGTACATAGCGGGGGGCGCTTTCCCACAGATACGCAGTATTTT
V gene: TRBV6-1; clone size: many; J gene: TRBJ1-5; D gene: .; CDR3 length: 15; CDR3 protein: CASINVDTTNQPQHF; CDR3 DNA: TGTGCCAGCATCAATGTGGACACCACAAATCAGCCCCAGCATTTT
V gene: TRBV6-6; clone size: .; J gene: TRBJ1-2; D gene: .; CDR3 length: 15; CDR3 protein: CASSYSAPLNYGYTF; CDR3 DNA: TGTGCCAGCAGTTACTCGGCACCACTTAACTATGGCTACACCTTC
V gene: TRBV10-3; clone size: many; J gene: TRBJ2-7; D gene: TRBD2; CDR3 length: 18; CDR3 protein: CAISENVAGAASAYEQYF; CDR3 DNA: TGTGCCATCAGTGAGAACGTAGCGGGAGCCGCCTCCGCGTACGAGCAGTACTTC
V gene: TRBV6-2/TRBV6-3; clone size: once; J gene: TRBJ2-5; D gene: .; CDR3 length: 12; CDR3 protein: CASSSVVGTQYF; CDR3 DNA: TGTGCCAGCAGTTCCGTAGTGGGGACCCAGTACTTC
V gene: TRBV14; clone size: .; J gene: TRBJ1-2; D gene: .; CDR3 length: 14; CDR3 protein: CASSQPGQIYGYTF; CDR3 DNA: TGTGCCAGCAGCCAACCCGGACAGATCTATGGCTACACCTTC
V gene: TRBV29-1; clone size: .; J gene: TRBJ1-4; D gene: .; CDR3 length: 11; CDR3 protein: CSVEIDEKLFF; CDR3 DNA: TGCAGCGTTGAGATTGATGAAAAACTGTTTTTT
V gene: TRBV24-1; clone size: .; J gene: TRBJ1-1; D gene: .; CDR3 length: 12; CDR3 protein: CATSDNGRLAFF; CDR3 DNA: TGTGCCACCAGTGATAACGGACGATTAGCTTTCTTT
V gene: TRBV18; clone size: many; J gene: TRBJ1-1; D gene: .; CDR3 length: 13; CDR3 protein: CASSTGEHTEAFF; CDR3 DNA: TGTGCCAGCTCGACAGGCGAACACACTGAAGCTTTCTTT
V gene: TRBV28; clone size: many; J gene: TRBJ1-1; D gene: .; CDR3 length: 16; CDR3 protein: CASSLFGRAGSTEAFF; CDR3 DNA: TGTGCCAGCAGTTTGTTTGGTCGGGCAGGGAGCACTGAAGCTTTCTTT
V gene: TRBV5-4; clone size: .; J gene: TRBJ2-7; D gene: TRBD1; CDR3 length: 15; CDR3 protein: CASSSGGGQEYEQYF; CDR3 DNA: TGTGCCAGCAGCTCGGGCGGCGGACAGGAATACGAGCAGTACTTC
V gene: TRBV4-1; clone size: many; J gene: TRBJ1-2; D gene: .; CDR3 length: 13; CDR3 protein: CASSQGGNYGYTF; CDR3 DNA: TGCGCCAGCAGCCAGGGGGGAAACTATGGCTACACCTTC
V gene: TRBV5-6; clone size: .; J gene: TRBJ1-2; D gene: .; CDR3 length: 13; CDR3 protein: CASSFPQPDGYTF; CDR3 DNA: TGTGCCAGCAGCTTCCCGCAGCCTGATGGCTACACCTTC
V gene: TRBV6-1; clone size: many; J gene: TRBJ2-1; D gene: .; CDR3 length: 15; CDR3 protein: CASSEDTHAYNEQFF; CDR3 DNA: TGTGCCAGCAGTGAGGACACCCACGCATACAATGAGCAGTTCTTC
V gene: TRBV6-1; clone size: .; J gene: TRBJ2-7; D gene: .; CDR3 length: 14; CDR3 protein: CASRELHHTYEQYF; CDR3 DNA: TGTGCCAGCAGGGAGCTACACCACACCTACGAGCAGTACTTC
V gene: TRBV7-2; clone size: many; J gene: TRBJ2-7; D gene: TRBD1; CDR3 length: 14; CDR3 protein: CASSLLGQFYEQYF; CDR3 DNA: TGTGCCAGCAGTTTACTGGGACAGTTCTACGAGCAGTACTTC
V gene: TRBV4-1; clone size: .; J gene: TRBJ1-4; D gene: .; CDR3 length: 15; CDR3 protein: CASSQEISLNEKLFF; CDR3 DNA: TGCGCCAGCAGCCAAGAAATCAGTCTGAATGAAAAACTGTTTTTT
V gene: TRBV3-1; clone size: few; J gene: TRBJ2-2; D gene: TRBD1; CDR3 length: 17; CDR3 protein: CASSQDEYRGWAGELFF; CDR3 DNA: TGTGCCAGCAGCCAAGATGAGTACAGGGGGTGGGCCGGGGAGCTGTTTTTT
V gene: TRBV5-4; clone size: few; J gene: TRBJ2-5; D gene: .; CDR3 length: 14; CDR3 protein: CASSDTGLGETQYF; CDR3 DNA: TGTGCCAGCAGCGATACAGGGTTAGGAGAGACCCAGTACTTC